One sample yielded the 17 T cell receptor beta chains listed below, sequenced in a study of molecular identifiers for immune sequencing clone quantification. TCRdb re-called the PCR reads through MiXCR, storing one row per CDR3 protein. The table lists roughly 97,000 distinct CDR3 sequences, 20% to 30% of them singletons. Sequencing input: naive CD8+ T cells from blood, with Jurkat cell RNA spiked in. The subset denotes: FACS-sorted CD8+CD4-CCR7+CD45RA+ naive T cells. All receptors come from a human donor in good health. Some libraries in this study had Jurkat cell RNA spiked in.

This clonotype came up many times. The V call is TRBV12-3 or TRBV12-4, the J call TRBJ2-5; 11 bases align to TRBD1. CDR3 size: 16 residues. J gave up 3 bases and V 5 bases, and 8 bases lay outside the gene matches. The CDR3 sequence: CASSLTDRGLKETQYF. The CDR3 DNA is TGTGCCAGCAGTCTCACGGACAGGGGGCTTAAAGAGACCCAGTACTTC.

Note on this clonotype: A much larger clone is a single base away; this may be a read error. V usage is TRBV7-9 and J usage is TRBJ2-2; tentatively, D is TRBD1 (6 bases). This CDR3 is 15 amino acids long. From germline, CDR1 is SEHNR and CDR2 FQNEAQ (reference sequence). Written as DNA, the CDR3 is TGTACCAGCAGACCCGGGACAACTAACACCGGGGAGCTGTTTTTT. Its protein is CTSRPGTTNTGELFF. Together with reference TRBV7-9 and TRBJ2-2, the CDR3 gives the full variable domain: DTGVSQNPRHKITKRGQNVTFRCDPISEHNRLYWYRQTLGQGPEFLTYFQNEAQLEKSRLLSDRFSAERPKGSFSTLEIQRTEQGDSAMYLCTSRPGTTNTGELFFGEGSRLTVL.

This clonotype was recorded only once. This chain links TRBV7-8 with TRBJ2-1, with 11 nucleotides matching TRBD2. The CDR3 sequence is 15 residues long. Germline assignment: CDR1 SGHVS and CDR2 FQNEAQ. Losses at the gene ends were 6 bases for V and 6 bases for J; bases not matched to a gene: 7. CDR3 region: CASSTLAGALNEQFF. CDR3 nucleotides: TGTGCCAGCAGTACACTAGCGGGGGCCCTCAATGAGCAGTTCTTC.

The rearrangement links TRBV7-2 to TRBJ2-7; D not resolved. This CDR3 is built from 13 residues. Germline V gene data show CDR1 as SGHTA and CDR2 as FQGNSA. V gave up 5 bases and J gave up 3 bases, with 11 bases separating them. The chain's CDR3 is CASSRFAVYEQYF. CDR3 DNA sequence: TGTGCCAGCAGCCGATTCGCCGTCTACGAGCAGTACTTC.

J is TRBJ2-1 and V is TRBV30, with 10 bases that match TRBD2. The CDR3 runs to 13 residues. Germline assignment: CDR1 GTSNPN and CDR2 SVGIG (reference sequence). V shed 3 bases and J 8 bases; nucleotides not matched to a gene: 4. The CDR3 region is CAWRGLACDEQFF. CDR3 nucleotide sequence: TGTGCCTGGAGGGGACTAGCGTGTGATGAGCAGTTCTTC.

Concerning this clonotype itself: A read error may be the cause here, since a much bigger clone is one base away. The rearrangement uses TRBV7-9 and TRBJ2-7; 10 nucleotides align to TRBD2. The germline V gene has CDR1 SEHNR and CDR2 FQNEAQ (reference sequence). CDR3 length equals 16 residues. CDR3 region: CASSQSSGRASYAQYF. The CDR3 nucleotides read TGTGCCAGCAGCCAATCAAGCGGGAGGGCCTCATACGCGCAGTACTTC.

This clonotype was counted ten times or more. The chain joins TRBV5-4 to TRBJ1-4; D possibly corresponds to TRBD1 (6 bases). The CDR3 extends over 16 amino acids. CDR1 is SGHNT and CDR2 is YYREEE in the germline V gene (reference sequence). The germline V and J ends were trimmed by 4 bases and 7 bases, with 20 bases remaining between them. CDR3 sequence reads: CASSPQTGTYIEKLFF. The DNA for the CDR3 is TGTGCCAGCAGCCCACAGACCGGGACATATATTGAAAAACTGTTTTTT.

At least ten counts were recorded for this clonotype. The rearrangement joins TRBV4-3 to TRBJ2-7; 7 nucleotides match TRBD1. This CDR3 has 14 residues. Looked up from germline, CDR1 is LGHNA and CDR2 is YSLEER. V was pared by 4 bases and J by 0 bases, with 3 bases of the junction left unmatched. This CDR3 is CASSPGQSSYEQYF. Written as DNA, the CDR3 is TGCGCCAGCAGCCCGGGACAGAGCTCCTACGAGCAGTACTTC.

In its sample, this clonotype was seen many times. The chain combines TRBV28 with TRBJ2-7, with D possibly matching TRBD2 (6 bases). V was trimmed by 1 base and J by 3 bases, leaving 10 bases between them. In germline, CDR1 is MDHEN, CDR2 SYDVKM. This CDR3 contains 14 residues. CDR3 sequence reads: CASSLSGTDYEQYF. CDR3 DNA sequence: TGTGCCAGCAGTTTATCCGGGACTGACTACGAGCAGTACTTC.

Ten or more counts support this clonotype. V and J are TRBV5-1 and TRBJ2-7, with TRBD1 matching over 9 bases. The CDR3 is 14 residues long. The junction had 7 bases not matched to a gene; V was cut back by 3 bases and J by 6 bases. The germline V gene encodes CDR1 SGHRS and CDR2 YFSETQ. In nucleotides, the CDR3 is TGCGCCAGCAGCTGGGGGACAGGGACTGGCGAGCAGTACTTC. Translated, it gives CASSWGTGTGEQYF.

The chain has TRBV21-1 and TRBJ2-7. TRBV21-1 constitutes a pseudogene. The CDR3 length is 15 residues. The CDR3 is CASSTHTQRDNEQYF. The DNA of the CDR3 is TGTGCCAGCAGCACCCACACCCAGAGAGATAACGAGCAGTACTTC.

This clonotype has only a few counts. V is TRBV20-1 and J is TRBJ2-1; 8 nucleotides line up with TRBD2. Per germline, CDR1 DFQATT and CDR2 SNEGSKA (reference sequence). V was pared by 3 bases and J by 2 bases, with 15 bases of the junction left unmatched. The CDR3 contains 18 residues. The CDR3 DNA reads TGCAGTGCTAGTTACAGTGGGTACACTAGCGGACCCTACAATGAGCAGTTCTTC. It specifies CSASYSGYTSGPYNEQFF.

Notes on this clonotype: A read error is possible here, since a much larger clone lies one base away. This chain links TRBV2 with TRBJ2-7; D is undetermined. CDR1 and CDR2 from the germline V gene are SNHLY and FYNNEI. Trimming pared 5 bases from V and 3 bases from J, leaving 14 bases between. The CDR3 is made up of 14 amino acids. CDR3 bases: TGTGCCAGCAGTTACGAGGAAGGGTTCTACGAGCAGTACTTC. This codes for CASSYEEGFYEQYF.

This clonotype was seen only a few times. The rearrangement joins TRBV9 to TRBJ2-7; no firm D call. Germline-derived CDR1 and CDR2 are SGDLS and YYNGEE. V was shortened by 0 bases and J by 1 base, with 11 bases between the two germline ends. The CDR3 spans 15 residues. CDR3: CASSVEDAGSYEQYF. The CDR3 region has the DNA TGTGCCAGCAGCGTAGAGGACGCCGGATCCTACGAGCAGTACTTC.

Only a few counts were recorded for this clonotype. With a much larger clone just one base away, this may be a read error. This chain links TRBV5-1 with TRBJ2-2; D is undetermined. This CDR3 spans 14 amino acids. The germline CDR1 and CDR2 sequences are SGHRS and YFSETQ. CDR3 loop: CAGSLRGNTGELFF. The CDR3 DNA is TGCGCCGGCAGCTTGAGAGGGAACACCGGGGAGCTGTTTTTT.

This clonotype was counted only a few times. One end of the junction varies from germline; a read error may be responsible. The chain recombines TRBV3-1 with TRBJ2-7; D not certain. This CDR3 spans 14 amino acids. Germline V gene lookup returns CDR1 LGHDT and CDR2 YNNKEL (reference sequence). The CDR3 here is CASSQGPSSYKQYF. DNA of the CDR3: TGTGCCAGCAGCCAAGGTCCGTCCTCCTACAAGCAGTACTTC.

In regard to this clonotype: One junction end disagrees with the germline gene, perhaps due to a read error. The chain is built from TRBV9 and TRBJ1-3, with unresolved D. The CDR3 is made up of 14 amino acids. CDR1 is SGDLS, CDR2 YYNGEE, per germline. CDR3 sequence: CAGSLTVAGNTIYF. CDR3 in DNA: TGTGCCGGCAGCCTGACTGTCGCGGGAAACACCATATATTTT.